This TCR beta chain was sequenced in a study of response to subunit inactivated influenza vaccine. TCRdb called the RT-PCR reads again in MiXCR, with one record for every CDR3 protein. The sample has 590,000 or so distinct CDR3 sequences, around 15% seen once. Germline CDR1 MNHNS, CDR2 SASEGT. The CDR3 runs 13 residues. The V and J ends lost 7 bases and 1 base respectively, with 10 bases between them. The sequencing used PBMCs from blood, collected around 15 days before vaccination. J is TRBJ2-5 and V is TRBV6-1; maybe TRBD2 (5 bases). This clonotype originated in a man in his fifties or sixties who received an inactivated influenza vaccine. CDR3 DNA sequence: TGTGCCAGCATCGGACGGGGCCAAGAGACCCAGTACTTC. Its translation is CASIGRGQETQYF.